These 18 T cell receptor beta chains share one sample of origin, sequenced in a study of blood T cell repertoires in COVID-19. The table came from immunoSEQ multiplex PCR; TCRdb's copy has only in-frame clones and leaves some out. The repertoire includes fewer than 350,000 clones, around nine tenths of them detected once, and about 10% sits in the top ten. What was sequenced was peripheral blood. Receptors were obtained from a man aged 35-49 years with active or convalescent COVID-19.

This sequence joins TRBV24-1 and TRBJ2-1, with D possibly matching TRBD1 (5 bases). The CDR3 has 11 amino acids. Per germline, CDR1 KGHDR and CDR2 SFDVKD. V dropped 9 bases and J dropped 10 bases, with 12 bases sitting between them. The CDR3 DNA is TGTGCCACCGCAGGGTTCGGGGAGCAGTTCTTC. It codes for CATAGFGEQFF.

This chain links TRBV5-4 with TRBJ2-4; 9 positions agree with TRBD1. J lost 8 bases, V lost 4 bases, and 4 bases had no gene match. The CDR3 totals 13 residues. Germline loops: CDR1 SGHNT, CDR2 YYREEE (reference sequence). The CDR3 region is CASSGTGQDIQYF. DNA of the CDR3: TGTGCCAGCAGCGGGACAGGGCAGGACATTCAGTACTTC.

This chain links TRBV4-1 with TRBJ2-4; tentative D call: TRBD1 (5 bases). Deletions cut 0 bases from V and 6 bases from J, with 9 bases between. Germline CDR1 reads MGHRA; CDR2 reads YSYEKL. This CDR3 spans 14 amino acids. CDR3 nucleotides: TGCGCCAGCAGCCAAGAAGCCAGGGCAAACATTCAGTACTTC. Protein sequence: CASSQEARANIQYF.

The chain recombines TRBV7-9 with TRBJ2-3; TRBD1 is a possible D gene (7 bases). The V end lost 7 bases, the J end lost 4 bases, and 15 bases lay between the germline ends. This CDR3 contains 14 residues. Germline-derived CDR1 and CDR2 are SEHNR and FQNEAQ (reference sequence). CDR3 residues: CASIRGDSSDTQYF. The DNA of the CDR3 is TGTGCCAGCATAAGGGGGGACAGTTCAGATACGCAGTATTTT.

J is TRBJ1-2 and V is TRBV29-1; no firm D call. This CDR3 has 16 amino acids. Between the trimmed V and J ends, which lost 0 bases and 2 bases, there was a span of 16 bases. Looked up from germline, CDR1 is SQVTM and CDR2 is ANQGSEA. CDR3 sequence (DNA): TGCAGCGTTGAAGAAAGTATAAGGCAGGCCAACTATGGCTACACCTTC. Protein sequence: CSVEESIRQANYGYTF.

The rearrangement joins TRBV30 to TRBJ2-7, with D tentatively TRBD1 (5 bases). In germline, CDR1 is GTSNPN, CDR2 SVGIG (reference sequence). This CDR3 region has 14 residues. V gave up 3 bases and J gave up 0 bases, with 12 bases separating them. The CDR3 sequence: CAWRGRLPSYEQYF. As DNA, the CDR3 is TGTGCCTGGAGGGGGCGACTTCCCTCCTACGAGCAGTACTTC. Complete variable domain (other parts from reference TRBV30 and TRBJ2-7): SQTIHQWPATLVQPVGSPLSLECTVEGTSNPNLYWYRQAAGRGLQLLFYSVGIGQISSEVPQNLSASRPQDRQFILSSKKLLLSDSGFYLCAWRGRLPSYEQYFGPGTRLTVT.

This clone was counted once. V gene TRBV5-3 combines with J gene TRBJ1-2; tentative D call: TRBD1 (5 bases). TRBV5-3 is an ORF, with its function uncertain. V gave up 0 bases and J gave up 7 bases, with 16 bases separating them. CDR3 size: 15 residues. CDR3 residues: CARSLVVQGDGGYTF. The CDR3 nucleotides read TGTGCCAGAAGCTTGGTAGTTCAGGGTGATGGTGGCTACACCTTC.

For the CDR3, the DNA is TGCGCCAGCAGCCCTCAGACAGATTATGGCTACACCTTC. Protein sequence: CASSPQTDYGYTF. The rearrangement links TRBV5-1 to TRBJ1-2, with D perhaps TRBD1 (5 bases). Trimming removed 4 bases from V and 5 bases from J, with 12 bases in between. The germline CDR1 and CDR2 sequences are SGHRS and YFSETQ. The CDR3 spans 13 residues.

This clone was counted a few times. The chain recombines TRBV7-9 with TRBJ1-1; possible D gene TRBD1, 5 bases. The V end was cut by 1 base, the J end by 4 bases, with 10 bases between. CDR3 length equals 14 residues. The germline V gene has CDR1 SEHNR and CDR2 FQNEAQ (reference sequence). The CDR3 coding sequence is TGTGCCAGCAGCTTAGACGCAGGGTCCACTGAAGCTTTCTTT. Amino acid sequence: CASSLDAGSTEAFF.

The chain is built from TRBV7-9 and TRBJ1-5; D unresolved. This CDR3 is 13 amino acids long. The V end was cut by 5 bases, the J end by 5 bases, with 10 bases between. Germline CDR1 SEHNR, CDR2 FQNEAQ (reference sequence). This CDR3 is CASSLQEDQPQHF. DNA of the CDR3: TGTGCCAGCAGCCTGCAGGAAGATCAGCCCCAGCATTTT. The full variable domain, with the rest looked up from reference TRBV7-9 and TRBJ1-5, is DTGVSQNPRHKITKRGQNVTFRCDPISEHNRLYWYRQTLGQGPEFLTYFQNEAQLEKSRLLSDRFSAERPKGSFSTLEIQRTEQGDSAMYLCASSLQEDQPQHFGDGTRLSIL.

V gene TRBV27 combines with J gene TRBJ2-3; no firm D call. Looked up from germline, CDR1 is MNHEY and CDR2 is SMNVEV (reference sequence). This CDR3 contains 14 residues. V lost 1 base and J 2 bases, leaving 7 bases between the germline ends. DNA for the CDR3: TGTGCCAGCAGTTTATTAGCCAACACAGATACGCAGTATTTT. Translating gives CASSLLANTDTQYF.

The gene calls are TRBV27 and TRBJ1-1; D may be TRBD1 (6 bases). This CDR3 has 13 amino acids. The ends were cut back, 6 bases at V and 1 base at J, with 9 bases in the middle. Germline values: CDR1 MNHEY, CDR2 SMNVEV (reference sequence). The CDR3 nucleotides are TGTGCCAGCAGATCGGACAGGAACACTGAAGCTTTCTTT. Translating it yields CASRSDRNTEAFF.

This clone has just one count. The chain is built from TRBV14 and TRBJ2-3; TRBD2 is a possible D gene (5 bases). V lost 4 bases and J lost 1, with 9 bases in between. The germline CDR1 and CDR2 sequences are SGHDN and FVKESK. The CDR3 has 14 residues. The CDR3 DNA follows: TGTGCCAGCAGCCGATTTAGCGGCACAGATACGCAGTATTTT. Translated, it gives CASSRFSGTDTQYF.

This rearrangement joins TRBV2 to TRBJ2-5, with a tentative D call TRBD1 (5 bases). Germline values: CDR1 SNHLY, CDR2 FYNNEI. There are 12 residues in the CDR3. Deletions cut 10 bases from V and 0 bases from J, with 9 bases between. The CDR3 DNA reads as TGTGCCACCCAGACAGACCAAGAGACCCAGTACTTC. It yields the protein CATQTDQETQYF.

The chain is built from TRBV3-1 (or the pseudogene TRBV3-2) and TRBJ2-4, with TRBD2 matching over 10 bases. The CDR3 is 18 amino acids. CDR1 is LGHDT, CDR2 YNNKEL, per germline (reference sequence). J gave up 3 bases and V 2 bases, and 10 bases lay outside the gene matches. DNA of the CDR3: TGTGCCAGCAGCCAACCCAGCGGGGGGGTCCAGGGCAAAAACATTCAGTACTTC. Its translation: CASSQPSGGVQGKNIQYF.

This chain connects TRBV18 to TRBJ1-6; 12 bases are a match to TRBD1. Trimming took 5 bases from V and 7 from J; bases not matched to a gene: 3. This CDR3 has 15 amino acids. CDR1 is KGHSH, CDR2 LQKENI, per germline. The CDR3 loop reads CASSMGQGANSPLHF. The CDR3 DNA reads TGTGCCAGCTCAATGGGACAGGGGGCAAATTCACCCCTCCACTTT.

V usage is TRBV11-3 and J usage is TRBJ1-3; D is perhaps TRBD1 (5 bases). The CDR3 consists of 15 residues. Per the germline V gene, CDR1 is SGHNT and CDR2 is YENEEA. V lost 3 bases, J lost 2 bases, and 11 bases lay in between. CDR3 DNA sequence: TGTGCCAGCAGCTTGACAGCCTCCCCTGGAAACACCATATATTTT. Amino acids: CASSLTASPGNTIYF.

CDR3 amino acids: CASSLDSLARGLHNEQFF. CDR3 nucleotide sequence: TGTGCCAGCAGCTTAGATTCCCTTGCGCGGGGGCTACACAATGAGCAGTTCTTC. The chain recombines TRBV7-9 with TRBJ2-1; D might be TRBD2 (7 bases). The CDR3 runs to 18 residues. The germline CDR1 and CDR2 sequences are SEHNR and FQNEAQ (reference sequence). Trimming removed 1 base from V and 5 bases from J, with 21 bases in between.